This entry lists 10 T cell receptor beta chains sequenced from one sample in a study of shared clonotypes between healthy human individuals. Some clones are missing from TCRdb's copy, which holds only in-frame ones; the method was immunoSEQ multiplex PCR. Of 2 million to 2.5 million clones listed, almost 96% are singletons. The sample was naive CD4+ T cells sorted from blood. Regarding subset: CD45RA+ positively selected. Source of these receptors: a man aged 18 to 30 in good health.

The DNA for the CDR3 is TGTGCCAGCACCGGAGGCGGAGAGTCGAAAGGGGGAGGCTATGGCTACACCTTC. It codes for CASTGGGESKGGGYGYTF. The V gene is TRBV7-2, the J gene TRBJ1-2, with D maybe TRBD1 (6 bases). This CDR3 region has 18 residues. CDR1 and CDR2 from the germline V gene are SGHTA and FQGNSA. V dropped 7 bases and J dropped 4 bases, with 28 bases sitting between them.

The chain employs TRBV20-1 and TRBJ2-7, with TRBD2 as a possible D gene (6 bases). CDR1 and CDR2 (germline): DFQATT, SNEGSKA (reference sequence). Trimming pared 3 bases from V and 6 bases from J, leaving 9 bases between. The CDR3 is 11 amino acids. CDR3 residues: CSASMGGEQYF. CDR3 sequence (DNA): TGCAGTGCTAGTATGGGAGGCGAGCAGTACTTC.

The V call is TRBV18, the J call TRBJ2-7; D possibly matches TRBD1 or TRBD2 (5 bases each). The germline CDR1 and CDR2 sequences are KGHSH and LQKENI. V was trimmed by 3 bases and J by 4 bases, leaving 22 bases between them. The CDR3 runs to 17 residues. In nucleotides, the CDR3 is TGTGCCAGCTCACCCCTCGGGGCGAGCGAAAAACGATACGAGCAGTACTTC. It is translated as CASSPLGASEKRYEQYF.

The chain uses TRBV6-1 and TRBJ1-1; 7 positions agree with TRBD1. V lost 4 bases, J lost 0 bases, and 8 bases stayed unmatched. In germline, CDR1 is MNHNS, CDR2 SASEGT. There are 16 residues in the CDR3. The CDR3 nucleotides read TGTGCCAGCAGTGCGGGACAGCGAGGGGTGAACACTGAAGCTTTCTTT. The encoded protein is CASSAGQRGVNTEAFF.

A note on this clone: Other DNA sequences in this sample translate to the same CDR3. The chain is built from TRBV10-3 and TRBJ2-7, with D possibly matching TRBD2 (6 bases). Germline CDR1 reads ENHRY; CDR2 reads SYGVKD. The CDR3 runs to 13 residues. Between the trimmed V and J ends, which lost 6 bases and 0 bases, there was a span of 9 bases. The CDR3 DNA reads TGTGCCATCAGCCTCGGGGGCTCCTACGAGCAGTACTTC. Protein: CAISLGGSYEQYF.

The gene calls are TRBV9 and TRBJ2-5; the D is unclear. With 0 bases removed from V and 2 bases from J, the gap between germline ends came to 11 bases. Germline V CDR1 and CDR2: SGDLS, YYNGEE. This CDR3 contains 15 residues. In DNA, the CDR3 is TGTGCCAGCAGCGTAGACCCAGGCGGTCAAGAGACCCAGTACTTC. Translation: CASSVDPGGQETQYF.

The CDR3 loop is CAISEGQLRTYNEQFF. The CDR3 DNA follows: TGTGCCATCAGTGAGGGACAGCTCCGAACCTACAATGAGCAGTTCTTC. V usage is TRBV10-3 and J usage is TRBJ2-1; D is perhaps TRBD1 (6 bases). Trimming took off 2 bases at V and 2 bases at J, with 13 bases between the two ends. CDR1 and CDR2 from the germline V gene are ENHRY and SYGVKD. This CDR3 contains 16 residues.

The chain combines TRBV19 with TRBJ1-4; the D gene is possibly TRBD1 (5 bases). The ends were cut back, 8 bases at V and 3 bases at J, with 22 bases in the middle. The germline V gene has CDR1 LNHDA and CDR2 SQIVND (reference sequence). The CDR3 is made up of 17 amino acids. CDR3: CASRLSRDQRSNEKLFF. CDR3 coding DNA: TGTGCCAGTCGGCTCAGCCGGGACCAGCGTTCTAATGAAAAACTGTTTTTT.

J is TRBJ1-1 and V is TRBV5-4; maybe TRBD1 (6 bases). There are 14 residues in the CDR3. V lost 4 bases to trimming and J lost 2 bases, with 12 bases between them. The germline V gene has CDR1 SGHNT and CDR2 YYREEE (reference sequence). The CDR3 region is CASSRGLFNTEAFF. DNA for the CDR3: TGTGCCAGCAGCCGGGGGCTTTTTAACACTGAAGCTTTCTTT.

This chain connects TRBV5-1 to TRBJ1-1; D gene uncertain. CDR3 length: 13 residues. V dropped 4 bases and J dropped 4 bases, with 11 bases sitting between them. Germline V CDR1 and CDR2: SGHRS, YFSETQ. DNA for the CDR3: TGCGCCAGCAGCGCGCCGGTGGGCACTGAAGCTTTCTTT. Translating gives CASSAPVGTEAFF.